This T cell receptor beta chain comes out of a study of spatial heterogeneity in lung cancer. Findings and caveats of the study: Expanded intratumoral alpha and beta TCR counts tracked tumor mutation counts. Quantities of ubiquitous and regional expanded TCRs paralleled ubiquitous and regional nonsynonymous mutations, respectively.

Time point defined: sample taken at primary tumor resection. Researchers sequenced whole RNA taken from tumor, nontumor lung or frozen PBMC without sorting. There are 16 residues in the CDR3. Germline CDR1 is SGHRS and CDR2 is YFSETQ. Trimming took 3 bases from V and 1 from J; bases not matched to a gene: 8. Each TCR cDNA molecule carried a unique molecular identifier. TCRdb passed the 5' RACE reads through MiXCR, listing each CDR3 protein once. Here the sample spans 8,000 to 10,000 distinct CDR3 sequences, 13% to 15% being singletons. This clonotype is deemed medium-sized. The antigen is unknown. This chain uses TRBV5-1 with TRBJ1-1, with 8 bases aligning to TRBD1. The clonotype originates from a male donor with early-stage non-small cell lung cancer. Sequencing used lung tumor tissue, obtained at surgery. CDR3 nucleotides: TGCGCCAGCAGCTCGGATGGACAGGGAACGAACACTGAAGCTTTCTTT. Translation: CASSSDGQGTNTEAFF.